The 13 T cell receptor beta chains presented below share a single source sample, sequenced in a study of CD8 T cells in ankylosing spondylitis. Study findings and constraints: Made up of eight highly homologous variants, a TCR beta motif appeared characteristic of ankylosing spondylitis blood.

TCRdb re-called the 5' RACE reads with MiXCR, one entry per CDR3 protein. The table lists about 400,000 distinct CDR3 sequences, around 22% of them singletons. These receptors have no identified antigens. Sequenced sample: blood, either unsorted or a sorted T cell fraction (not recorded which). The receptor source for this set is a male donor with ankylosing spondylitis.

This clonotype was detected only a few times. The chain links TRBV7-2 to TRBJ1-1; unclear D gene. The germline V gene encodes CDR1 SGHTA and CDR2 FQGNSA. V dropped 6 bases and J dropped 11 bases, with 16 bases sitting between them. This CDR3 is 12 amino acids long. CDR3 in DNA: TGTGCCAGCAGGTCTGCCGGTGACGTGGCTTTCTTT. Encoded protein: CASRSAGDVAFF.

The chain is built from TRBV7-2 and TRBJ1-1, with TRBD1 as a possible D gene (5 bases). This CDR3 region has 14 residues. Trimming took off 9 bases at V and 1 base at J, with 15 bases between the two ends. Germline V gives CDR1 SGHTA, CDR2 FQGNSA. The CDR3 coding sequence is TGTGCCAGTTTATGGGGCAGAACGAACACTGAAGCTTTCTTT. This encodes CASLWGRTNTEAFF.

The gene calls are TRBV20-1 and TRBJ2-3, with D possibly TRBD2 on 6 matching bases. Germline CDR1 is DFQATT and CDR2 is SNEGSKA (reference sequence). The CDR3 spans 12 residues. Trimming pared 7 bases from V and 4 bases from J, leaving 12 bases between. CDR3 region: CSVRGLADTQYF. The CDR3 bases are TGCAGTGTGCGGGGACTGGCAGATACGCAGTATTTT.

There are a few counts of this clonotype. The rearrangement joins TRBV4-3 to TRBJ2-3; D gene uncertain. CDR3 length equals 12 residues. Trimming took 8 bases from V and 6 from J, leaving 12 bases between them. CDR1 and CDR2 (germline): LGHNA, YSLEER. As DNA, the CDR3 is TGCGCCAGCGGCACGTCTGCGGATACGCAGTATTTT. It codes for CASGTSADTQYF.

V gene TRBV9 combines with J gene TRBJ1-2; D might be TRBD1 (5 bases). V lost 0 bases and J 8 bases, leaving 17 bases between the germline ends. CDR1 and CDR2 (germline): SGDLS, YYNGEE. This CDR3 contains 15 residues. DNA for the CDR3: TGTGCCAGCAGCGTAGCTCAAGGGGCTGTTGGGGGCTACACCTTC. The encoded protein is CASSVAQGAVGGYTF.

The rearrangement uses TRBV5-1 and TRBJ2-1; D gene uncertain. The V gene lost 4 bases and the J gene lost 6 bases, with 17 bases spanning the gap. The CDR3 loop spans 15 amino acids. Germline V gene lookup returns CDR1 SGHRS and CDR2 YFSETQ. In DNA form, the CDR3 reads TGCGCCAGCAGCCCGACAATAGGACGCATCAATGAGCAGTTCTTC. This encodes CASSPTIGRINEQFF.

This clonotype was counted only a few times. The CDR3 DNA sequence: TGTGCCAGCGGTATAGCCCCGGGGCCTAACGAGCAGTACTTC. It codes for CASGIAPGPNEQYF. V is TRBV12-3 or TRBV12-4 and J is TRBJ2-7; D assignment may be TRBD1 or TRBD2 (5 bases each). The CDR3 totals 14 residues. V lost 8 bases, J lost 5 bases, and 19 bases lay in between.

Here the CDR3 reads CSVDRVTLETQYF. CDR3 DNA: TGCAGCGTCGACAGGGTGACGTTGGAGACCCAGTACTTC. The rearrangement links TRBV29-1 to TRBJ2-5; 7 nucleotides match TRBD1. J gave up 5 bases and V 6 bases, and 9 bases lay outside the gene matches. The CDR3 is 13 residues long. Germline lookup yields CDR1 SQVTM and CDR2 ANQGSEA.

This clonotype occurred a few times. V and J are TRBV30 and TRBJ2-2, with D uncertain. The CDR3 loop spans 14 amino acids. V gave up 0 bases and J gave up 4 bases, with 9 bases separating them. Germline-derived CDR1 and CDR2 are GTSNPN and SVGIG (reference sequence). CDR3 region: CAWSVIHVTGELFF. For the CDR3, the DNA is TGTGCCTGGAGTGTAATACACGTCACCGGGGAGCTGTTTTTT.

The chain couples TRBV7-9 to TRBJ1-6; D is unresolved. From germline, CDR1 is SEHNR and CDR2 FQNEAQ (reference sequence). The V end was cut by 5 bases, the J end by 7 bases, with 9 bases between. CDR3 length equals 13 residues. CDR3: CASSALENSPLHF. CDR3 DNA sequence: TGTGCCAGCAGCGCACTGGAGAATTCACCCCTCCACTTT.

This clonotype appeared a few times. This rearrangement joins TRBV28 to TRBJ1-3; no clear D. Looked up from germline, CDR1 is MDHEN and CDR2 is SYDVKM. V dropped 6 bases and J dropped 4 bases, with 10 bases sitting between them. The CDR3 spans 13 residues. CDR3 bases: TGTGCCAGCAGCTCGGGGTCGGGAAACACCATATATTTT. It codes for CASSSGSGNTIYF.

The table lists this clonotype with a few counts. This chain's CDR3 is CSVEDPPGEQYF. The CDR3, as DNA: TGCAGCGTTGAAGATCCCCCGGGCGAGCAGTACTTC. The V call is TRBV29-1, the J call TRBJ2-7; D uncertain. The ends were cut back, 0 bases at V and 6 bases at J, with 9 bases in the middle. Germline V gene sequence: CDR1 SQVTM, CDR2 ANQGSEA. The CDR3 extends over 12 amino acids.

J is TRBJ2-6 and V is TRBV20-1; 9 bases match TRBD2. V trimming: 4 bases; J trimming: 1 base; junction bases outside the gene matches: 8. The CDR3 covers 17 residues. Germline CDR1 is DFQATT and CDR2 is SNEGSKA (reference sequence). CDR3 DNA sequence: TGCAGTGCTAAAGCGGGAGGCACGATTTCTGGGGCCAACGTCCTGACTTTC. Translating it yields CSAKAGGTISGANVLTF.